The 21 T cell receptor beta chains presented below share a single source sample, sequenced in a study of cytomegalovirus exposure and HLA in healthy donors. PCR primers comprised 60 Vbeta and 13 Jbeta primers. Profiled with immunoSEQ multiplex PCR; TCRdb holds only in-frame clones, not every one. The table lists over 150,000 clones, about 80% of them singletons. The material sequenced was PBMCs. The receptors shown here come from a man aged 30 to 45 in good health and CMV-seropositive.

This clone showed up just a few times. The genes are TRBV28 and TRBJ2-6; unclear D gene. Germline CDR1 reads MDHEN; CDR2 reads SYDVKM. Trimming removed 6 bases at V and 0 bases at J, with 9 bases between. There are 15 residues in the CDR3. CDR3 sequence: CASREHRSGANVLTF. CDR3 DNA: TGTGCCAGCAGAGAACACCGCTCTGGGGCCAACGTCCTGACTTTC.

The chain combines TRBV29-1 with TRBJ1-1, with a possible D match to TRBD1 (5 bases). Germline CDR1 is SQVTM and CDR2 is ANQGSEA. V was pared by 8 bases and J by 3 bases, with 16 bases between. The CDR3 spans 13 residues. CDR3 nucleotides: TGCAGCTTGAGGGGCCCGGGGGACACTGAAGCTTTCTTT. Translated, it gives CSLRGPGDTEAFF.

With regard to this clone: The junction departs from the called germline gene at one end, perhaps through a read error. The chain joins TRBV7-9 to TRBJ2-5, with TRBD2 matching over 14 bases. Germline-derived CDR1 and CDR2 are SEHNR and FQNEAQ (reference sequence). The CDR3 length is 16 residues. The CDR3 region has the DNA TGTTCCAGCAGCCCAGGGACTAGCGGGGGACAAGAGACCCAGTACTTC. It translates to CSSSPGTSGGQETQYF. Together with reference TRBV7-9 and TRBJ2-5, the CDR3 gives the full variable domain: DTGVSQNPRHKITKRGQNVTFRCDPISEHNRLYWYRQTLGQGPEFLTYFQNEAQLEKSRLLSDRFSAERPKGSFSTLEIQRTEQGDSAMYLCSSSPGTSGGQETQYFGPGTRLLVL.

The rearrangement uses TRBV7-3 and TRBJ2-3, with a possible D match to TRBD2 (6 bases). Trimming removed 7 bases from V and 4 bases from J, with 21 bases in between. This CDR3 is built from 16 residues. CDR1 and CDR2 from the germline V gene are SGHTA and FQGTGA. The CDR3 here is CASNGGGIDRADTQYF. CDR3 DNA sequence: TGTGCCAGCAACGGAGGAGGGATCGATCGGGCAGATACGCAGTATTTT.

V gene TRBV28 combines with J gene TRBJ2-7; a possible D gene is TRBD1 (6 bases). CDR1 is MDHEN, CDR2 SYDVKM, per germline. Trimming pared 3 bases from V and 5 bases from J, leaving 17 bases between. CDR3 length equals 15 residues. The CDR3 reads CASSFPRLGGDEQYF. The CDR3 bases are TGTGCCAGCAGTTTCCCTCGGCTTGGGGGCGACGAGCAGTACTTC.

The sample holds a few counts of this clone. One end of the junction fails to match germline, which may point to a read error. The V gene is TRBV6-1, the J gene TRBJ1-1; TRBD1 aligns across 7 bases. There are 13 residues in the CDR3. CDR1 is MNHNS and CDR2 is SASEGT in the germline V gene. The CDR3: CASSTAGGTEAFF. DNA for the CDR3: TGCGCCAGCAGCACGGCAGGGGGCACTGAAGCTTTCTTT.

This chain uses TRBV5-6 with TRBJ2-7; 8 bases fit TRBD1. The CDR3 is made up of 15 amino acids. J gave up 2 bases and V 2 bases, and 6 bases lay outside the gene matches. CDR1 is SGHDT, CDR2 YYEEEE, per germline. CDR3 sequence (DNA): TGTGCCAGCAGCTTTTGGACAGGGCCAACCTACGAGCAGTACTTC. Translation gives CASSFWTGPTYEQYF.

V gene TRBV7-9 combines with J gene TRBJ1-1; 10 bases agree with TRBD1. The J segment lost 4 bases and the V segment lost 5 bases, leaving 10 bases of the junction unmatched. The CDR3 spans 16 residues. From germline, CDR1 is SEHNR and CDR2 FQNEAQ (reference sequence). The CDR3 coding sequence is TGTGCCAGCAGCCCCTGGACAGGGGGTACGGCCACTGAAGCTTTCTTT. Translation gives CASSPWTGGTATEAFF.

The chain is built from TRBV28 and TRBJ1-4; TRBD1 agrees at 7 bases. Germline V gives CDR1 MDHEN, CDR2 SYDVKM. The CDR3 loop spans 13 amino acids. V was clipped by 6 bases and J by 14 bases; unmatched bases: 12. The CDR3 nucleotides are TGTGCCAGCAGACGACAGGGACCTAAGGCTCTGTTTTTT. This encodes CASRRQGPKALFF.

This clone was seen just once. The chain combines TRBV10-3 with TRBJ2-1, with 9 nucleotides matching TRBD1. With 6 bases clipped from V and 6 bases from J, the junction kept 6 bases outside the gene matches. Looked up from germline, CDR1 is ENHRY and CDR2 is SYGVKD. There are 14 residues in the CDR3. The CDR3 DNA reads TGTGCCATCAGAGATGACAGGGGGGGCAATGAGCAGTTCTTC. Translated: CAIRDDRGGNEQFF.

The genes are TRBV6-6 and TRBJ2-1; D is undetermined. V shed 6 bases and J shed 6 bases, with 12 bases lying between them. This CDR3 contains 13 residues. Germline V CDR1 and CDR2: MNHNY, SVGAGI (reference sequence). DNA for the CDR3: TGTGCCAGCAGCCGACAACTCACCAATGAGCAGTTCTTC. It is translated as CASSRQLTNEQFF.

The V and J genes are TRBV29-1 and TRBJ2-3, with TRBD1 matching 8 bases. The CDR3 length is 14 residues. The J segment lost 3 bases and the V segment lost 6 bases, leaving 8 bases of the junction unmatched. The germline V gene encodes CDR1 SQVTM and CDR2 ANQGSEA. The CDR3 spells CSVAQTGATDTQYF. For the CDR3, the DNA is TGCAGCGTCGCTCAGACAGGGGCAACAGATACGCAGTATTTT.

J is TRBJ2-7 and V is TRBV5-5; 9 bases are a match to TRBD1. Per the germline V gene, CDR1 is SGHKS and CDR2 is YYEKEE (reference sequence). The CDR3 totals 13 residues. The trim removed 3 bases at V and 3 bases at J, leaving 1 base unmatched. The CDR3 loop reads CASSWDRDYEQYF. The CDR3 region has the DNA TGTGCCAGCAGCTGGGACAGGGACTACGAGCAGTACTTC.

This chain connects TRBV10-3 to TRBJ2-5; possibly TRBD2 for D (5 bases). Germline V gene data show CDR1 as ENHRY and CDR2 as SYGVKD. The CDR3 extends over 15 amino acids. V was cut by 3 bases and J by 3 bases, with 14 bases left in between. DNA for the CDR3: TGTGCCATCAGTGACTGGACCAAGGGAGAAGAGACCCAGTACTTC. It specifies CAISDWTKGEETQYF.

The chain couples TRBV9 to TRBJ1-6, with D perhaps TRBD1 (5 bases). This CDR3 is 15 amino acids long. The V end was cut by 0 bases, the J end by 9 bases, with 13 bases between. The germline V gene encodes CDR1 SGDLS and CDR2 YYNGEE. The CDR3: CASSVGEQDPSPLHF. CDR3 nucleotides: TGTGCCAGCAGCGTAGGCGAACAGGATCCTTCACCCCTCCACTTT.

In DNA, the CDR3 is TGTGCCAGCAGTGAACACAGGTACAATGAGCAGTTCTTC. The encoded protein is CASSEHRYNEQFF. The chain uses TRBV6-1 and TRBJ2-1, with TRBD1 as a possible D gene (5 bases). The CDR3 length is 13 residues. V dropped 2 bases and J dropped 4 bases, with 6 bases sitting between them. Looked up from germline, CDR1 is MNHNS and CDR2 is SASEGT.

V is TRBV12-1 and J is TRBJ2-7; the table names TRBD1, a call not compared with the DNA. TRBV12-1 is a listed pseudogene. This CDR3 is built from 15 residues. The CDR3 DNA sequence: TGTGCCAGCAGCTGTTTGACAGGGACGGCCTACGAGCAGTACTTC. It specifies CASSCLTGTAYEQYF.

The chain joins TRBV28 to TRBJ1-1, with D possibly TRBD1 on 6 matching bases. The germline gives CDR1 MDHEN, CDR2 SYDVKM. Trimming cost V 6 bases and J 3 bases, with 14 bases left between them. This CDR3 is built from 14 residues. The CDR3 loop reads CASSVGGRDTEAFF. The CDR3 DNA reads TGTGCCAGCAGCGTCGGGGGGCGCGACACTGAAGCTTTCTTT.

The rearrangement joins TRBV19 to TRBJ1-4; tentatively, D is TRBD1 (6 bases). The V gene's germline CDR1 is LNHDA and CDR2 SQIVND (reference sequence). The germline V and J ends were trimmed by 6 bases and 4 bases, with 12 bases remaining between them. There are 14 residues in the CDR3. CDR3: CASRLRTDNEKLFF. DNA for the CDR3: TGTGCCAGTAGGCTTCGGACAGATAATGAAAAACTGTTTTTT.

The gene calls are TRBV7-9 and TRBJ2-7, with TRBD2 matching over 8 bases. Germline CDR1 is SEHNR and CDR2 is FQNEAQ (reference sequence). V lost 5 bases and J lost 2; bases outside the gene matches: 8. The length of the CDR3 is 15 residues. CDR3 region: CASSLSSGRTYEQYF. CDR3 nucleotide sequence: TGTGCCAGCAGCCTTTCTAGCGGGCGGACCTACGAGCAGTACTTC.

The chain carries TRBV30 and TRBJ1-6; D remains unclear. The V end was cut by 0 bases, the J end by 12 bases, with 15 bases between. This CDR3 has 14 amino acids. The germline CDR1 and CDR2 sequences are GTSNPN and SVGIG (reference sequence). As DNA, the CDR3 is TGTGCCTGGAGTGTACTCCCCTCCTCCGGACCCCTCCACTTT. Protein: CAWSVLPSSGPLHF. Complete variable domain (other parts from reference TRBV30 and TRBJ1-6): SQTIHQWPATLVQPVGSPLSLECTVEGTSNPNLYWYRQAAGRGLQLLFYSVGIGQISSEVPQNLSASRPQDRQFILSSKKLLLSDSGFYLCAWSVLPSSGPLHFGNGTRLTVT.